Listed below are T cell receptor beta chains from one sample, sequenced in a study of shared clonotypes between healthy human individuals. TCRdb keeps only in-frame clones here, not all; method: immunoSEQ multiplex PCR. Here the sample spans under 2,500,000 clones, roughly 95% being singletons. The sequenced sample was naive CD4+ T cells sorted from blood. The receptor source for this set is a man younger than 35 in good health. The conserved cysteine and the conserved F or W are not part of the CDR3 here. Not every row has a clone size; where given, it reads once, few, many or a size class.

J gene | clone size | V gene | CDR3 length | CDR3 protein
TRBJ2-5 | . | TRBV30 | 9 | AWSVRETQY
TRBJ2-5 | . | TRBV5-1 | 13 | ASSGRTGVQETQY
TRBJ2-3 | . | TRBV4-3 | 14 | ASSQESADSTDTQY
TRBJ2-7 | . | TRBV2 | 12 | ASSDSGRLYEQY
TRBJ1-3 | . | TRBV19 | 12 | ASSTDRAGNTIY
TRBJ1-2 | . | TRBV4-1 | 13 | ASSQPSQGARSYT
TRBJ1-1 | . | TRBV15 | 15 | ATSRDPTSYLNTEAF
TRBJ1-3 | . | TRBV19 | 10 | ASDKGGNTIY
TRBJ1-5 | . | TRBV6-5 | 12 | ASTPAGRGQPQH
TRBJ1-5 | . | TRBV23-1 | 15 | ASSHPRTGTVRQPQH
TRBJ2-7 | . | TRBV6-5 | 13 | ASSYPGGSPYEQY
TRBJ2-7 | . | TRBV2 | 12 | ASSEQGGNYEQY
TRBJ2-7 | . | TRBV5-1 | 11 | ASRGEPGTGSY
TRBJ1-2 | . | TRBV28 | 13 | ASSFGQAANYGYT
TRBJ1-5 | . | TRBV18 | 11 | ASSPPLSSPQH
TRBJ2-7 | . | TRBV5-4 | 12 | ASSLVSGNSEQY
TRBJ2-2 | . | TRBV6-5 | 12 | ASSSTSGTGELF
TRBJ1-2 | . | TRBV10-2 | 11 | ASSERGRDGYT
TRBJ2-1 | . | TRBV5-1 | 12 | ASSLQGEPYEQF
TRBJ1-4 | . | TRBV6-1 | 12 | ASTGGTTNEKLF
TRBJ2-1 | . | TRBV2 | 11 | ASSPDRHNEQF
TRBJ1-4 | . | TRBV5-4 | 13 | ASSLKPGDEEKLF
TRBJ2-7 | once | TRBV11-2 | 9 | ASSTLYEQY
TRBJ2-1 | . | TRBV28 | 12 | ASSPGTGRFNAL
TRBJ2-7 | . | TRBV18 | 14 | ASSGLGGSLSYEQY
TRBJ2-1 | . | TRBV7-9 | 15 | ASSLGGTAGVTNEQF
TRBJ2-7 | . | TRBV10-3 | 12 | AIRVDTEGSKQY
TRBJ2-7 | . | TRBV2 | 10 | ASKLNSYEQY
TRBJ1-2 | . | TRBV28 | 11 | ASRNSQNYGYT
TRBJ2-1 | . | TRBV2 | 11 | ASIKTAAGEQF
TRBJ2-2 | . | TRBV4-1 | 14 | ASSQDAGGQAGELF
TRBJ1-4 | . | TRBV7-6 | 11 | ASSPRNFEKLF
TRBJ2-5 | . | TRBV29-1 | 11 | SARDRGQETQY
TRBJ1-6 | . | TRBV21-1 | 12 | ASSPRGDVWALH
TRBJ2-2 | . | TRBV11-3 | 12 | ASSPGLDTGELF
TRBJ1-6 | . | TRBV5-1 | 13 | ASSLTGGHNSPLH
TRBJ2-7 | once | TRBV11-2 | 13 | ASSLDQVIGYEQY
TRBJ2-1 | . | TRBV5-6 | 10 | ASSLARVEQF
TRBJ2-1 | . | TRBV7-6 | 15 | ASSGWSATSSYNEQF
TRBJ2-7 | . | TRBV5-4 | 11 | ASSLGGTYEQY
TRBJ1-3 | . | TRBV7-9 | 15 | ASSPTTGATGGNTIY
TRBJ1-1 | . | TRBV7-9 | 11 | ASSLSSGTEAF